This TCR beta chain was retrieved from a study of T cell repertoires in cytomegalovirus infection. Overall study context: Public TCR beta signatures indicated both CMV infection and matching HLA type.

Whole-study findings and limits: HLA-C-restricted TCR beta clonotypes specific for CMV led the ex vivo response.

TCRdb recomputed calls from the reads with MiXCR, one row per CDR3 protein. Of 100,000 to 150,000 distinct CDR3 sequences in the sample, roughly 32% were seen once. In its sample, this clonotype was seen a few times. Its target is not known. The germline V gene encodes CDR1 SGHVS and CDR2 FNYEAQ. The length of the CDR3 is 15 residues. The V gene lost 2 bases and the J gene lost 1 base, with 11 bases spanning the gap. The gene calls are TRBV7-6 and TRBJ1-1; D might be TRBD1 (5 bases). The sequences come from CD8+ T cells from cultured PBMCs, collected from culture after CMV antigen stimulation. This clonotype was obtained from a human donor in good health (CMV status not recorded). Some clones in this sample may be carry-over from other donors' samples. In DNA form, the CDR3 reads TGTGCCAGCAGCTTATTGGGGGGTCAGAACACTGAAGCTTTCTTT. Translated: CASSLLGGQNTEAFF.